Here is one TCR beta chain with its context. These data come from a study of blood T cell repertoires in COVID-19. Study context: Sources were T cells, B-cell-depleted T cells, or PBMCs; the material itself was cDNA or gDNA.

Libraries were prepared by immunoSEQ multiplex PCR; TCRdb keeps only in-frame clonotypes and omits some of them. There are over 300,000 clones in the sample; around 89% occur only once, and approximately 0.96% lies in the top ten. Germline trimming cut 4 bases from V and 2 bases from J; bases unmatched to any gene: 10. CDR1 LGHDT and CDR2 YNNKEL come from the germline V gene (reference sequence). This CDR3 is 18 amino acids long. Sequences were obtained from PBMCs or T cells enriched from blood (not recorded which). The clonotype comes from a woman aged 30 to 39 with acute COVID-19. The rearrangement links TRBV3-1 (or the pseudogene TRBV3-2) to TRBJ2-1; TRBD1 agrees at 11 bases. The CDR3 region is CASSLSLGTGGPYNEQFF. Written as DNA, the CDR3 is TGTGCCAGCAGCCTCTCACTCGGGACAGGGGGACCCTACAATGAGCAGTTCTTC.